The 8 T cell receptor beta chains listed next were all sequenced from one sample in a study of technical replicates of blood from a few donors. Sequencing used immunoSEQ multiplex PCR; TCRdb keeps in-frame clones, though not all of them. The repertoire consists of 85,000 to 100,000 clones, with 90% to 97% occurring once and the leading ten covering approximately 0.2%. Sequencing was performed on T cells isolated from PBMCs. The receptors come from a human donor in good health.

V is TRBV4-2 and J is TRBJ2-2; 7 nucleotides match TRBD1. Trimming removed 1 base from V and 4 bases from J; junction bases left unmatched: 6. This CDR3 comprises 16 residues. Germline V gene data show CDR1 as LGHNA and CDR2 as YNFKEQ. In DNA form, the CDR3 reads TGTGCCAGCAGCCAAGGAGAGGGGGCGTCCACCGGGGAGCTGTTTTTT. Protein product: CASSQGEGASTGELFF.

V usage is TRBV7-6 and J usage is TRBJ2-5; TRBD1 agrees at 12 bases. CDR1 SGHVS and CDR2 FNYEAQ come from the germline V gene. After removal of 6 bases from V and 5 bases from J, the junction contained 10 bases not matched to a gene. The CDR3 length is 16 residues. CDR3: CASSTTGQGASETQYF. Written as DNA, the CDR3 is TGTGCCAGCAGTACAACGGGACAGGGGGCGTCGGAGACCCAGTACTTC. Filled out from reference TRBV7-6 and TRBJ2-5, the complete variable domain reads GAGVSQSPRYKVTKRGQDVALRCDPISGHVSLYWYRQALGQGPEFLTYFNYEAQQDKSGLPNDRFSAERPEGSISTLTIQRTEQRDSAMYRCASSTTGQGASETQYFGPGTRLLVL.

The V and J genes are TRBV5-5 and TRBJ2-2; 8 bases align to TRBD1. CDR1 is SGHKS and CDR2 is YYEKEE in the germline V gene (reference sequence). V was clipped by 2 bases and J by 2 bases; unmatched bases: 8. The CDR3 loop spans 17 amino acids. The CDR3 DNA is TGTGCCAGCAGCTTTCAATTTGGGACAGGAAACACCGGGGAGCTGTTTTTT. It specifies CASSFQFGTGNTGELFF.

The CDR3 DNA sequence: TGCGCCAGCAGCGGACAGATGAACACTGAAGCTTTCTTT. Translated: CASSGQMNTEAFF. The chain is built from TRBV10-2 and TRBJ1-1; the D gene is possibly TRBD1 (6 bases). The CDR3 loop spans 13 amino acids. Germline V CDR1 and CDR2: WSHSY, SAAADI. The germline V and J ends were trimmed by 6 bases and 0 bases, with 8 bases remaining between them.

The J gene is TRBJ1-5, the V gene TRBV21-1; TRBD1 is the table's D call, not checked against the DNA. TRBV21-1 is termed a pseudogene. The CDR3 length is 16 residues. The CDR3: CASSPHPGQSNQPQHF. The DNA for the CDR3 is TGTGCCAGCAGCCCCCATCCGGGACAGAGCAATCAGCCCCAGCATTTT.

The chain employs TRBV7-3 and TRBJ2-2; 9 positions match TRBD2. This CDR3 comprises 16 residues. Losses at the gene ends were 5 bases for V and 5 bases for J; bases not matched to a gene: 9. Per germline, CDR1 SGHTA and CDR2 FQGTGA. The CDR3 DNA follows: TGTGCCAGCAGCCTTGGGCGGGGGGGCCGTACCGGGGAGCTGTTTTTT. Its translation: CASSLGRGGRTGELFF. The full variable domain, its missing parts supplied by reference TRBV7-3 and TRBJ2-2, is GAGVSQTPSNKVTEKGKYVELRCDPISGHTALYWYRQSLGQGPEFLIYFQGTGAADDSGLPNDRFFAVRPEGSVSTLKIQRTERGDSAVYLCASSLGRGGRTGELFFGEGSRLTVL.

The sample holds a few counts of this clone. The V gene is TRBV28, the J gene TRBJ2-2, with TRBD1 matching 10 bases. The CDR3 runs to 18 residues. With 1 base clipped from V and 3 bases from J, the junction kept 8 bases outside the gene matches. Germline values: CDR1 MDHEN, CDR2 SYDVKM. The CDR3 bases are TGTGCCAGCAGTTTATTTCCCGACAGGGGGCGAGACACCGGGGAGCTGTTTTTT. This gives the protein CASSLFPDRGRDTGELFF. The full variable domain, its missing parts supplied by reference TRBV28 and TRBJ2-2, is DVKVTQSSRYLVKRTGEKVFLECVQDMDHENMFWYRQDPGLGLRLIYFSYDVKMKEKGDIPEGYSVSREKKERFSLILESASTNQTSMYLCASSLFPDRGRDTGELFFGEGSRLTVL.

This clone occurred once. The chain links TRBV7-6 to TRBJ1-2; perhaps TRBD1 as D (5 bases). Germline V CDR1 and CDR2: SGHVS, FNYEAQ. The length of the CDR3 is 14 residues. Trimming stripped 5 bases from V and 0 bases from J, with 10 bases between. CDR3 DNA: TGTGCCAGCAGCCAAGGGGTAACTAACTATGGCTACACCTTC. This codes for CASSQGVTNYGYTF.